This TCR beta chain stems from a study of beta chain features in type 1 diabetes. The study, taken as a whole, reports: Significant though moderate, a shortening of TCRB CDR3s appeared in all four CD4+ subsets of Type 1 diabetes patients. Type 1 diabetes patients showed fewer insertions and more deletions at VDJ junctions.

All of the isolated RNA was reverse transcribed, so expressed TCRB transcripts were sequenced. TCRdb's copy holds only in-frame clones and misses some; the assay was immunoSEQ multiplex PCR. Of under 850,000 clones detected, about an eighth appear once; the ten largest clones hold approximately 0.022%. To note about this clone: Its antigen is still unknown.

One heparinised draw, averaging about 116 mL, was taken per donor. Central memory, naive, regulatory and stem cell-like memory CD4+ cells were sorted by CD45RO/CCR7/CD25/CD127/CD95/CD27. Sorted populations all had greater than 95% purity. V shed 3 bases and J shed 5 bases, with 8 bases lying between them. The CDR3 is 11 amino acids. The germline V gene has CDR1 DFQATT and CDR2 SNEGSKA (reference sequence). Sequenced: naive CD4+ T cells from blood. The V gene is TRBV20-1, the J gene TRBJ2-7; D possibly uses TRBD1 or TRBD2 (6 bases each). The TCR was taken from a young man with type 1 diabetes. The DNA for the CDR3 is TGCAGTGCTAGCGGGGGCGACGAGCAGTACTTC. This encodes CSASGGDEQYF.